This T cell receptor (beta chain) comes out of a study of T-cell reconstitution after alpha-beta-depleted transplantation in children. Preparation of the TCRbeta library used unique molecular identifiers. MiXCR was run by TCRdb on the PCR reads, yielding one entry per CDR3 protein. Of 250,000 to 300,000 distinct CDR3 sequences in the sample, about 7.3% are singletons; the top ten hold over 7.5%. Germline CDR1 and CDR2: SGHAT and FQNNGV. V lost 2 bases and J lost 1, with 20 bases in between. CDR3 size: 19 residues. Study conclusions and caveats: T-cell numbers and diversity, one year after transplant, stemmed largely from T cells that were newly produced. At day 60, the high TCRbeta diversity found in some patients originated from recipient T cells and thymic progenitors that had survived. By about two months after transplant, alpha-beta T cells reportedly arose from several hundred graft clones that had expanded.

This clonotype turned up a few times. Its antigen is not identified. The sample in question was peripheral blood, obtained 360 days after TCRalphabeta/CD19-depleted stem cell transplant. The chain employs TRBV11-2 and TRBJ2-2, with D perhaps TRBD1 or TRBD2 (5 bases each). This clonotype was sampled from a female patient aged 2-10 years who had a stem cell transplant for Fanconi anemia, so the T cells may come from the graft donor. CDR3 DNA: TGTGCCAGCAGCTTATTAGGGGCTCGGGTAGGAGGGAACACCGGGGAGCTGTTTTTT. Protein product: CASSLLGARVGGNTGELFF.